Described below is a single TCR beta chain sequence and its context. As yet, its antigen is unknown. These data are taken from a study of cytomegalovirus exposure and HLA in healthy donors. Study-level findings and limits: In vitro work confirmed that a few CMV-associated chains recognize CMV antigens. Apparent HLA restriction characterized most CMV-associated TCR beta chains in a later analysis.

This CDR3 comprises 16 residues. V was clipped by 2 bases and J by 2 bases, with 17 bases between them. Germline CDR1 reads GTSNPN; CDR2 reads SVGIG (reference sequence). The PCR had 60 Vbeta and 13 Jbeta primers. Sequenced by immunoSEQ multiplex PCR; TCRdb stores in-frame clones only, minus some. Here the sample spans 29,000 or so clones, about three fifths being singletons. This chain connects TRBV30 to TRBJ2-3; D gene ambiguous. This sequence was found in a male donor in good health and CMV-seropositive. The sequencing sample was made of PBMCs. As DNA, the CDR3 is TGTGCCTGGAGTCCCACTGCCATCCAGGCCACAGATACGCAGTATTTT. Amino acid sequence: CAWSPTAIQATDTQYF.